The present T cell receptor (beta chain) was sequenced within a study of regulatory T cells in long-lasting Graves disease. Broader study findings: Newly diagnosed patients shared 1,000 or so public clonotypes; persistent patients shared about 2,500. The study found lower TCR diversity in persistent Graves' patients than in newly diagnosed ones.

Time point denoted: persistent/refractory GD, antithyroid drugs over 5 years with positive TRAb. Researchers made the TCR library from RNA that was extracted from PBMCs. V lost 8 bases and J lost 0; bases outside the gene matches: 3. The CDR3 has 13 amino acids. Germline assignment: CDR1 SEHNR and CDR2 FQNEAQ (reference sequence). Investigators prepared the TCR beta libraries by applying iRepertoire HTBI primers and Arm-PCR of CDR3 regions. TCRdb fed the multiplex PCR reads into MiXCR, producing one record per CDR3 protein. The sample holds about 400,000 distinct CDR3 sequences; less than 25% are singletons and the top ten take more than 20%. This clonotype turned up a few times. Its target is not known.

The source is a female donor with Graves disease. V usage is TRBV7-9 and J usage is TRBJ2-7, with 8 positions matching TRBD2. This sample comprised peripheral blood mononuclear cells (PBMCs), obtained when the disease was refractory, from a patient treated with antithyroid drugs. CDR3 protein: CASASGSSYEQYF. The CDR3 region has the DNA TGTGCCAGCGCGAGCGGGAGCTCCTACGAGCAGTACTTC.